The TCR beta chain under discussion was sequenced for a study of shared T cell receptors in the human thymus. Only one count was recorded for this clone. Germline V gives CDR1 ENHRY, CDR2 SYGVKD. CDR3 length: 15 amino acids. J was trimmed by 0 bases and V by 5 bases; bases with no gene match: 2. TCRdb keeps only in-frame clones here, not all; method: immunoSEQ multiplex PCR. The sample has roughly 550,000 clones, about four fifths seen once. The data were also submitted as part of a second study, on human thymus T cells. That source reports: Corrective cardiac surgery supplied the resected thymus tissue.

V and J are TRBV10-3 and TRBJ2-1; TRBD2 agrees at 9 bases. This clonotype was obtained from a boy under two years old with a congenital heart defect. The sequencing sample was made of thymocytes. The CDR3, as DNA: TGTGCCATCAGTCCTAGCGGGGCCTCCTACAATGAGCAGTTCTTC. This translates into CAISPSGASYNEQFF.